Here is one TCR beta chain with its context. These data originate in a study of blood T cell repertoires in COVID-19. Study in general: Donors in the United States, Italy and Spain gave samples during acute or convalescent COVID-19. T cells, B-cell-depleted T cells, or PBMCs provided the cDNA or gDNA that served as material.

Original data processing: Reference gene primer amplification gave estimated nucleated cell counts. The method was immunoSEQ multiplex PCR; TCRdb's version includes in-frame clones alone and lacks a portion of them. That table is the source of V, J and clone size, and D and trimming were worked out from the DNA. The sample includes about 16,000 clones, around 92% seen only once; the top ten take less than 6%. CDR1 is SGDLS, CDR2 YYNGEE, per germline. With V trimmed by 3 bases and J by 6 bases, 14 bases remained unmatched. The CDR3 is 17 residues long. The sequence came from a human donor in a cohort sampled during active COVID-19. This chain joins TRBV9 and TRBJ2-2; 7 bases align to TRBD2. Sequences were obtained from peripheral blood. The CDR3 sequence is CASSERGGADVAGELFF. The CDR3 nucleotides are TGTGCCAGCAGCGAGCGGGGTGGGGCGGATGTTGCCGGGGAGCTGTTTTTT.